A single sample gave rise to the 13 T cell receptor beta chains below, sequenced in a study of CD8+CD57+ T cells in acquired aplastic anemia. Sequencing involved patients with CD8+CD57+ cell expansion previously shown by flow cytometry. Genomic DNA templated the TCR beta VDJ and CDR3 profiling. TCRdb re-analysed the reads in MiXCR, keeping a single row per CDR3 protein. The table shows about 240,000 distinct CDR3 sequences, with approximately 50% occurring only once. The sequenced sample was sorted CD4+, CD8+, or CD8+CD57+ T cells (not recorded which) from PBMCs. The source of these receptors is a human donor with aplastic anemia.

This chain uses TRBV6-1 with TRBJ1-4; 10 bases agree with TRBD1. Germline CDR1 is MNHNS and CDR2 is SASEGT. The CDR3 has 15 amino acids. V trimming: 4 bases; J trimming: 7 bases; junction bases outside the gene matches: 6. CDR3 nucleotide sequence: TGTGCCAGCAGTGTCGACAGGGGGCTGGTTGAAAAACTGTTTTTT. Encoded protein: CASSVDRGLVEKLFF.

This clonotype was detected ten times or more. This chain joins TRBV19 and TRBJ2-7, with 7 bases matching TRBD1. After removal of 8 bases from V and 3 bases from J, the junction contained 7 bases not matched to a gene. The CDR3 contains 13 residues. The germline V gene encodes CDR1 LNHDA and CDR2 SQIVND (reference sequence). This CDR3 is CASQKGAGYEQYF. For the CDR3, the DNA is TGTGCCAGTCAGAAGGGGGCAGGCTACGAGCAGTACTTC.

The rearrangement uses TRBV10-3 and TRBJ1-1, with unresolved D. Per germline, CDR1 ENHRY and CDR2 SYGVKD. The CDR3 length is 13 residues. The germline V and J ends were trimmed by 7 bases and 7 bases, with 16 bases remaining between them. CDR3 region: CAIKEMGSLEAFF. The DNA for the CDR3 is TGTGCCATCAAGGAGATGGGTTCCCTTGAAGCTTTCTTT.

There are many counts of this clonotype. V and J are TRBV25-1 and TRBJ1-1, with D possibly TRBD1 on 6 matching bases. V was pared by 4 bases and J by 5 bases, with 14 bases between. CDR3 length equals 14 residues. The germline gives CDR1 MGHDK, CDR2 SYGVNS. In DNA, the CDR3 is TGTGCCAGCAGTGTAGGGGGGCGAGGTACTGAAGCTTTCTTT. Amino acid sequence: CASSVGGRGTEAFF.

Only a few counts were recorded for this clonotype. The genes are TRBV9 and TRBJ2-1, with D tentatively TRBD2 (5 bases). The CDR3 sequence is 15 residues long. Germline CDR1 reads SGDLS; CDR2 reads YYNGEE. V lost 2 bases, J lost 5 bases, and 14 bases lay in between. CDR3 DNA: TGTGCCAGCAGCGTCAACGGAGGCATAAACAATGAGCAGTTCTTC. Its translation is CASSVNGGINNEQFF. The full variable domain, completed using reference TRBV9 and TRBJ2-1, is DSGVTQTPKHLITATGQRVTLRCSPRSGDLSVYWYQQSLDQGLQFLIQYYNGEERAKGNILERFSAQQFPDLHSELNLSSLELGDSALYFCASSVNGGINNEQFFGPGTRLTVL.

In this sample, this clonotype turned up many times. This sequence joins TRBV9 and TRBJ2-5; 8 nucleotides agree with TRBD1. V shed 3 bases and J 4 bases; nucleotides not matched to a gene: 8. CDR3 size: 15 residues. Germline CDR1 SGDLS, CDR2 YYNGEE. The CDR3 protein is CASSAGGAKLETQYF. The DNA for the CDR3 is TGTGCCAGCAGCGCAGGGGGCGCAAAATTAGAGACCCAGTACTTC. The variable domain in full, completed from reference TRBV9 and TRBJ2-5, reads DSGVTQTPKHLITATGQRVTLRCSPRSGDLSVYWYQQSLDQGLQFLIQYYNGEERAKGNILERFSAQQFPDLHSELNLSSLELGDSALYFCASSAGGAKLETQYFGPGTRLLVL.

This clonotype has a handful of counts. CDR3: CASSLDSAGELFF. CDR3 DNA: TGTGCCAGCAGCTTAGATTCGGCCGGGGAGCTGTTTTTT. J is TRBJ2-2 and V is TRBV7-6; D is unresolved. V was shortened by 1 base and J by 6 bases, with 6 bases between the two germline ends. Germline V gene lookup returns CDR1 SGHVS and CDR2 FNYEAQ. CDR3 length: 13 residues.

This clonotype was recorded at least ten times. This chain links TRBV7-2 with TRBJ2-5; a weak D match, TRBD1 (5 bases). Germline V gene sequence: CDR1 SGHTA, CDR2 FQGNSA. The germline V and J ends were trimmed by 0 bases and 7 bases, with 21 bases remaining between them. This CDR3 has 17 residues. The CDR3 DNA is TGTGCCAGCAGCTTAGCGCCGGGTACAGGTGTTTATGGGACCCAGTACTTC. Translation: CASSLAPGTGVYGTQYF.

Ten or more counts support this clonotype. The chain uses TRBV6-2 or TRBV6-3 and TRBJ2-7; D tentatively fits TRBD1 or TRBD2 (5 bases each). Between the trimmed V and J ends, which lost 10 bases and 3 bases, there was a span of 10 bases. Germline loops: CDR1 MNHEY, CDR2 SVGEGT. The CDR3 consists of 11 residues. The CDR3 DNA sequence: TGTGCCACTTTGGGGGACTACGAGCAGTACTTC. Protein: CATLGDYEQYF.

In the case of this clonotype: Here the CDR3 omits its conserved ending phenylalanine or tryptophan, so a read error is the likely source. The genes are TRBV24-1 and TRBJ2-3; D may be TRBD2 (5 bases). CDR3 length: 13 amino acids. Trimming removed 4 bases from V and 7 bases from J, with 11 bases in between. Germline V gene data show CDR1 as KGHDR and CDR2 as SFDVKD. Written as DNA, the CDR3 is TGTGCCACCAGTGAAGGACCGACTAATACGCAGTATCTT. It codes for CATSEGPTNTQYL.

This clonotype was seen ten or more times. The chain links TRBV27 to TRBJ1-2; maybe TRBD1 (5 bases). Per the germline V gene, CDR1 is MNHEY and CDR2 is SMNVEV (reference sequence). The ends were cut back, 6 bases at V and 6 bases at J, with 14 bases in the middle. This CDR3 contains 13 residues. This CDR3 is CASSGATQDGYTF. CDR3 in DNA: TGTGCCAGCAGCGGGGCCACGCAGGATGGCTACACCTTC.

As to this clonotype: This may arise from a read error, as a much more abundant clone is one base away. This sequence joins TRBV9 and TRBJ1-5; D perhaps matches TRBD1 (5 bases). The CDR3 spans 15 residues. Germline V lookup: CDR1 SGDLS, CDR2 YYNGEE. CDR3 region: CASSQSGQGNQPRHF. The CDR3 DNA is TGTGCCAGCAGCCAATCGGGGCAAGGCAATCAGCCCCGGCATTTT.

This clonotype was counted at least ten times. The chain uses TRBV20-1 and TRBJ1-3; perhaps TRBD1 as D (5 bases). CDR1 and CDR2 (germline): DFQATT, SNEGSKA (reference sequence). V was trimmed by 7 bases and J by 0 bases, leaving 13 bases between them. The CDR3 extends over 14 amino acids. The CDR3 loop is CSVWGTHSGNTIYF. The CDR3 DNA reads TGCAGTGTTTGGGGCACTCACTCTGGAAACACCATATATTTT.